Below, 5 T cell receptor beta chains from the same sample are listed, as sequenced in a study of T-cell reconstitution after alpha-beta-depleted transplantation in children. The library targeted TCRbeta and was prepared with unique molecular identifiers. In TCRdb, the PCR reads were re-called with MiXCR into one record per CDR3 protein. In the table there are hundreds of thousands of distinct CDR3 sequences, 10% to 15% of which are singletons. Specimen: PBMCs, mostly from graft donor cells, collected 360 days after TCRalphabeta/CD19-depleted stem cell transplant. These receptors were collected from a male patient younger than 18 who had a stem cell transplant for acute myeloid leukemia, so the T cells may come from the graft donor.

At least ten counts were recorded for this clonotype. V is TRBV20-1 and J is TRBJ2-4, with D perhaps matching TRBD1 (5 bases). V lost 1 base and J lost 3, with 25 bases in between. Germline lookup yields CDR1 DFQATT and CDR2 SNEGSKA (reference sequence). The length of the CDR3 is 19 residues. The CDR3 loop is CSARAITPGSTQGKNIQYF. The CDR3 DNA follows: TGCAGTGCTAGAGCCATAACCCCCGGGTCCACCCAGGGCAAAAACATTCAGTACTTC.

This clonotype occurred many times. The CDR3 is CSASLGTSGSRRGAQYF. CDR3 DNA: TGCAGTGCTAGTCTTGGGACTAGCGGGAGCCGCCGGGGGGCCCAGTACTTC. The rearrangement uses TRBV20-1 and TRBJ2-5; 14 nucleotides match TRBD2. CDR3 size: 17 residues. The trim removed 3 bases at V and 9 bases at J, leaving 15 bases unmatched. Germline V gene lookup returns CDR1 DFQATT and CDR2 SNEGSKA (reference sequence).

The chain carries TRBV15 and TRBJ2-7, with D perhaps assigned TRBD1 or TRBD2 (5 bases each). This CDR3 is 15 amino acids long. In germline, CDR1 is LNHNV, CDR2 YYDKDF (reference sequence). Trimming pared 1 base from V and 2 bases from J, leaving 12 bases between. Written as DNA, the CDR3 is TGTGCCACCAGCAGAGCCGGGCCGGGGCCCTACGAGCAGTACTTC. As protein: CATSRAGPGPYEQYF.

The chain recombines TRBV18 with TRBJ2-5; 9 bases fit TRBD2. Germline-derived CDR1 and CDR2 are KGHSH and LQKENI. This CDR3 region has 16 residues. V shed 0 bases, J shed 5 bases, and the junction held 7 bases outside the gene matches. CDR3 nucleotides: TGTGCCAGCTCACCACCGGAGGGACTAGCTCGTGAGACCCAGTACTTC. Its protein product is CASSPPEGLARETQYF.

This clonotype was seen more than once but under ten times. CDR3 loop: CASSPLAAAYEQYF. In DNA, the CDR3 is TGTGCCAGCTCACCACTAGCGGCCGCCTACGAGCAGTACTTC. This sequence joins TRBV18 and TRBJ2-7; D possibly corresponds to TRBD2 (6 bases). The CDR3 extends over 14 amino acids. V dropped 1 base and J dropped 2 bases, with 9 bases sitting between them. Germline V CDR1 and CDR2: KGHSH, LQKENI. The whole variable domain, remainder taken from reference TRBV18 and TRBJ2-7, is NAGVMQNPRHLVRRRGQEARLRCSPMKGHSHVYWYRQLPEEGLKFMVYLQKENIIDESGMPKERFSAEFPKEGPSILRIQQVVRGDSAAYFCASSPLAAAYEQYFGPGTRLTVT.